One and the same sample provided the 13 T cell receptor beta chains below, sequenced in a study of response to subunit inactivated influenza vaccine. TCRdb redid the calling of the RT-PCR reads with MiXCR, one entry per CDR3 protein. The sample has roughly 700,000 distinct CDR3 sequences; more than 11% are singletons. This specimen was PBMCs from blood, taken approximately 15 days before vaccination. The receptor set was obtained from a man over 45 who received an inactivated influenza vaccine.

A few counts support this clonotype. The chain recombines TRBV12-3 or TRBV12-4 with TRBJ2-7; D assignment may be TRBD1 or TRBD2 (5 bases each). Deletions cut 5 bases from V and 6 bases from J, with 14 bases between. This CDR3 has 13 amino acids. The CDR3 spells CASSPGRLSEQYF. CDR3 nucleotides: TGTGCCAGCAGTCCGGGACGGTTGAGCGAGCAGTACTTC.

This clonotype was detected many times. The genes are TRBV4-3 and TRBJ2-1, with 14 nucleotides matching TRBD2. V shed 3 bases, J shed 8 bases, and the junction held 12 bases outside the gene matches. Germline V CDR1 and CDR2: LGHNA, YSLEER. The CDR3 consists of 18 residues. The CDR3: CASSHTFGTSGSGHEQFF. The DNA for the CDR3 is TGCGCCAGCAGCCACACATTCGGGACTAGCGGGAGCGGCCATGAGCAGTTCTTC.

This chain joins TRBV6-5 and TRBJ2-3; tentative D call: TRBD2 (6 bases). There are 15 residues in the CDR3. Trimming cost V 0 bases and J 4 bases, with 11 bases left between them. Germline V gene sequence: CDR1 MNHEY, CDR2 SVGAGI. The CDR3: CASSYSVRGSDTQYF. CDR3 nucleotide sequence: TGTGCCAGCAGTTACTCAGTGCGGGGATCAGATACGCAGTATTTT.

J is TRBJ1-6 and V is TRBV20-1; D is perhaps TRBD1 (6 bases). This CDR3 region has 14 residues. Per germline, CDR1 DFQATT and CDR2 SNEGSKA (reference sequence). V was trimmed by 2 bases and J by 7 bases, leaving 12 bases between them. This CDR3 is CSARTTGFNSPLHF. The CDR3 DNA is TGCAGTGCTAGAACCACAGGGTTCAATTCACCCCTCCACTTT.

This chain uses TRBV19 with TRBJ2-3; 9 bases agree with TRBD2. Germline values: CDR1 LNHDA, CDR2 SQIVND (reference sequence). Losses at the gene ends were 3 bases for V and 5 bases for J; bases not matched to a gene: 3. The CDR3 contains 14 residues. The CDR3, as DNA: TGTGCCAGTAGTATTCTAGCGGGAAAAGATACGCAGTATTTT. It yields the protein CASSILAGKDTQYF.

The gene calls are TRBV2 and TRBJ2-7; the D gene is possibly TRBD2 (6 bases). Trimming shortened V by 1 base and J by 6 bases, and 13 bases separated the two germline ends. The CDR3 has 14 residues. Germline loops: CDR1 SNHLY, CDR2 FYNNEI. CDR3: CASSEEGLGGEQYF. The CDR3 DNA is TGTGCCAGCAGTGAAGAGGGACTGGGGGGCGAGCAGTACTTC.

This clonotype was seen more than once but under ten times. The chain recombines TRBV29-1 with TRBJ1-2; no definite D call. The CDR3 runs to 15 residues. The V gene's germline CDR1 is SQVTM and CDR2 ANQGSEA. V lost 7 bases and J lost 4, with 22 bases in between. CDR3 residues: CSAGDEGGLGYGYTF. CDR3 nucleotides: TGCAGCGCCGGCGACGAAGGAGGGTTAGGCTATGGCTACACCTTC.

This clonotype was seen only a few times. This chain links TRBV5-1 with TRBJ2-1; TRBD2 matches 10 bases. Trimming cost V 4 bases and J 6 bases; bases outside gene matches: 7. The CDR3 consists of 15 residues. Germline V gene sequence: CDR1 SGHRS, CDR2 YFSETQ. CDR3 DNA sequence: TGCGCCAGCAGCCTGGGACTAGCGCGGTCCAATGAGCAGTTCTTC. This gives the protein CASSLGLARSNEQFF.

This clonotype was observed a handful of times. The junction and the germline gene differ at one end; a read error may be behind it. The chain carries TRBV28 and TRBJ1-2, with D unresolved. Looked up from germline, CDR1 is MDHEN and CDR2 is SYDVKM. The CDR3 has 14 amino acids. This CDR3 reads CASSFTGTNYGYTF. For the CDR3, the DNA is TGTGCCAGCAGTTTCACGGGAACCAACTATGGCTACACTTTC.

This chain links TRBV7-2 with TRBJ1-1; a weak D match, TRBD1 (6 bases). The CDR3 has 13 residues. Trimming removed 5 bases from V and 5 bases from J, with 12 bases in between. In germline, CDR1 is SGHTA, CDR2 FQGNSA. For the CDR3, the DNA is TGTGCCAGCAGCGCACAGGGATATACTGAAGCTTTCTTT. It is translated as CASSAQGYTEAFF.

The V gene is TRBV18, the J gene TRBJ1-5; weak D call: TRBD1 (5 bases). The germline V and J ends were trimmed by 2 bases and 2 bases, with 10 bases remaining between them. The CDR3 runs 15 residues. Per the germline V gene, CDR1 is KGHSH and CDR2 is LQKENI. DNA of the CDR3: TGTGCCAGCTCACCAGGGGACGATCGCAATCAGCCCCAGCATTTT. Protein: CASSPGDDRNQPQHF. Full variable domain (outside the CDR3, taken from reference TRBV18 and TRBJ1-5): NAGVMQNPRHLVRRRGQEARLRCSPMKGHSHVYWYRQLPEEGLKFMVYLQKENIIDESGMPKERFSAEFPKEGPSILRIQQVVRGDSAAYFCASSPGDDRNQPQHFGDGTRLSIL.

The table lists this clonotype with a few counts. CDR3 protein: CASSYPLGLAENNEQFF. The CDR3 DNA reads TGTGCCAGCAGTTACCCCCTGGGGCTAGCGGAAAACAATGAGCAGTTCTTC. The chain uses TRBV6-2 or TRBV6-3 and TRBJ2-1, with 7 bases that match TRBD2. The trim removed 2 bases at V and 5 bases at J, leaving 12 bases unmatched. CDR1 MNHEY and CDR2 SVGEGT come from the germline V gene. The CDR3 is 17 residues long.

There are a few counts of this clonotype. V is TRBV4-3 and J is TRBJ2-7, with 9 bases that match TRBD2. CDR3 length equals 17 residues. CDR1 is LGHNA and CDR2 is YSLEER in the germline V gene. Germline trimming cut 3 bases from V and 3 bases from J; bases unmatched to any gene: 12. The CDR3 sequence: CASSQALLAGADYEQYF. CDR3 coding DNA: TGCGCCAGCAGCCAGGCCCTCTTAGCGGGAGCGGACTACGAGCAGTACTTC.